These T cell receptor beta chains were read from a single sample in a study of T-cell memory formation after mild COVID-19. In TCRdb, the 5' RACE reads were re-called with MiXCR into one record per CDR3 protein. The sample includes about 150,000 distinct CDR3 sequences, roughly 15% of them seen just once. The sequenced material came from PBMCs or a T cell subset sorted from them (not recorded which). The receptors stem from an adult woman who had mild COVID-19 (a few samples of this study predate the infection). Cell type and time point are not known. Both conserved end residues are part of each CDR3. The order of the fields is J gene, V gene, CDR3 protein.

TRBJ2-1	TRBV13	CASSLRSQQFF
TRBJ2-1	TRBV5-1	CASCFGTSGGINEQFF
TRBJ1-1	TRBV29-1	CSGTGTGNTEAFF
TRBJ2-3	TRBV12-3/TRBV12-4	CASSLSRLAGSAYF
TRBJ1-6	TRBV20-1	CSARDLRGMDNSPLHF
TRBJ2-7	TRBV12-3/TRBV12-4	CASSLTSGRYEQYF
TRBJ2-6	TRBV20-1	CSASPGSSGANVLTF
TRBJ2-7	TRBV11-2	CASSPLRWDRNYEQYF
TRBJ2-1	TRBV6-2/TRBV6-3	CASSDPGRDEQFF
TRBJ1-5	TRBV15	CATTGQVSNQPQHF
TRBJ1-1	TRBV11-3	CASSLGPQAFF
TRBJ2-7	TRBV20-1	CSVKTSVAYEQYF
TRBJ1-6	TRBV20-1	CSAGGTGSSYNSPLHF
TRBJ2-7	TRBV7-6	CASSLGTGVSYEQYF
TRBJ1-4	TRBV5-1	CASRGGMDEKLFF
TRBJ1-1	TRBV27	CASSQKRNTEAFF
TRBJ2-7	TRBV12-3/TRBV12-4	CASSLGVAGVGEQYF
TRBJ2-7	TRBV7-6	CASSSQGVRKPSYEQYF
TRBJ2-6	TRBV2	CASSGDFGYGANVLTF
TRBJ2-1	TRBV5-5	CASSLSGTSGHNEQFF
TRBJ2-7	TRBV9	CASSVMAGSSYEQYF
TRBJ2-5	TRBV20-1	CSATGGGREQETQYF
TRBJ2-1	TRBV5-1	CASSPDTAQAYNEQFF
TRBJ1-4	TRBV12-3/TRBV12-4	CASSLGGGRNEKLFF
TRBJ1-5	TRBV7-2	CASSLVGGPSNQPQHF
TRBJ2-7	TRBV27	CASSRRGGTYEQYF